The 9 T cell receptor beta chains presented below share a single source sample, sequenced in a study of siplizumab effects on memory and regulatory T cells. The table came from immunoSEQ multiplex PCR; TCRdb's copy has only in-frame clones and leaves some out. This sample has 45,000 to 60,000 clones; about 90% occur once, and the top ten carry 0.3% to 0.45%. Sequencing was carried out using naive CD8+ T cells sorted from blood. All receptors come from a human donor in good health.

This chain uses TRBV7-6 with TRBJ2-1; D uncertain. V dropped 1 base and J dropped 2 bases, with 9 bases sitting between them. In germline, CDR1 is SGHVS, CDR2 FNYEAQ. The CDR3 is made up of 15 amino acids. The CDR3 reads CASSLESRAYNEQFF. The DNA for the CDR3 is TGTGCCAGCAGCTTAGAAAGTAGAGCCTACAATGAGCAGTTCTTC.

The sample holds one count of this clone. The chain joins TRBV10-3 to TRBJ1-5; no definite D call. Between the trimmed V and J ends, which lost 3 bases and 7 bases, there was a span of 10 bases. Germline V gives CDR1 ENHRY, CDR2 SYGVKD. There are 13 residues in the CDR3. DNA of the CDR3: TGTGCCATCAGTGATAAGTGGGGACAGCCCCAGCATTTT. Encoded protein: CAISDKWGQPQHF.

The J gene is TRBJ2-7, the V gene TRBV11-1; D unresolved. V gave up 3 bases and J gave up 3 bases, with 18 bases separating them. The CDR3 is made up of 16 amino acids. CDR1 is SGHAT and CDR2 is FQDESV in the germline V gene (reference sequence). CDR3 nucleotides: TGTGCCAGCAGCTTCAATAGTCAGACGCTGGACTACGAGCAGTACTTC. It specifies CASSFNSQTLDYEQYF.

The chain combines TRBV19 with TRBJ2-1; tentatively, D is TRBD2 (5 bases). Deletions cut 6 bases from V and 8 bases from J, with 14 bases between. Germline V gene sequence: CDR1 LNHDA, CDR2 SQIVND (reference sequence). This CDR3 spans 13 amino acids. In DNA, the CDR3 is TGTGCCAGTAGCTTGAGGGAGTTTCATGAGCAGTTCTTC. Amino acids: CASSLREFHEQFF.

This clone was counted a single time. The V and J genes are TRBV2 and TRBJ2-7; possible D gene TRBD2, 6 bases. The CDR3 runs to 13 residues. CDR1 and CDR2 (germline): SNHLY, FYNNEI. V was cut by 5 bases and J by 3 bases, with 11 bases left in between. The CDR3 DNA sequence: TGTGCCAGCAGTTCCCCGACTAGCTACGAGCAGTACTTC. Protein: CASSSPTSYEQYF. Variable domain in full (rest from reference TRBV2 and TRBJ2-7): EPEVTQTPSHQVTQMGQEVILRCVPISNHLYFYWYRQILGQKVEFLVSFYNNEISEKSEIFDDQFSVERPDGSNFTLKIRSTKLEDSAMYFCASSSPTSYEQYFGPGTRLTVT.

The gene calls are TRBV19 and TRBJ1-5, with D hard to call. The CDR3 is made up of 13 amino acids. Germline assignment: CDR1 LNHDA and CDR2 SQIVND (reference sequence). DNA of the CDR3: TGTGCGGCCGAGAACGGATACAATCAGCCCCAGCATTTT. This sequence encodes CAAENGYNQPQHF.

This clone showed up just once. The rearrangement links TRBV5-4 to TRBJ2-6, with TRBD1 identical over 7 bases. This CDR3 is 15 amino acids long. After removal of 2 bases from V and 4 bases from J, the junction contained 3 bases not matched to a gene. The germline V gene encodes CDR1 SGHNT and CDR2 YYREEE (reference sequence). CDR3 nucleotide sequence: TGTGCCAGCAGCTTCACAGGGGACGGGGCCAACGTCCTGACTTTC. This sequence encodes CASSFTGDGANVLTF.

The chain is built from TRBV7-9 and TRBJ2-7, with D perhaps matching TRBD1 (5 bases). V dropped 6 bases and J dropped 2 bases, with 11 bases sitting between them. Looked up from germline, CDR1 is SEHNR and CDR2 is FQNEAQ (reference sequence). CDR3 size: 13 residues. This CDR3 reads CASRSDIAYEQYF. CDR3 nucleotides: TGTGCCAGCAGATCGGACATAGCCTACGAGCAGTACTTC.

The chain couples TRBV5-1 to TRBJ1-1, with unresolved D. CDR1 and CDR2 from the germline V gene are SGHRS and YFSETQ. This CDR3 comprises 14 residues. V lost 3 bases, J lost 1 base, and 10 bases lay in between. The CDR3 loop is CASSSLYPNTEAFF. The CDR3 region has the DNA TGCGCCAGCAGCTCCCTCTACCCGAACACTGAAGCTTTCTTT.